Below, 6 T cell receptor beta chains from the same sample are listed, as sequenced in a study of blood T cells in healthy people across ages. The second PCR ran about 6 to 12 cycles with a sample-barcoded 5' primer and J-beta primers. A single record per CDR3 protein comes from TCRdb applying MiXCR to the 5' RACE reads. The sample carries about 930,000 distinct CDR3 sequences, about 29% recorded once. The sample also formed part of further work on T cells of mothers and their children.

Sequenced sample: blood. Receptors were obtained from a woman aged 35 to 49 in good health.

This clonotype was seen at least ten times. The chain joins TRBV5-1 to TRBJ2-1; 7 positions agree with TRBD2. The ends lost 1 base at V and 2 bases at J; junction bases unmatched: 0. This CDR3 is built from 14 residues. Germline V lookup: CDR1 SGHRS, CDR2 YFSETQ. CDR3 in amino acids: CASSLSGAYNEQFF. CDR3 DNA sequence: TGCGCCAGCAGCTTGAGCGGGGCCTACAATGAGCAGTTCTTC.

This clonotype was counted ten times or more. The chain carries TRBV11-2 and TRBJ2-7; D unclear. Trimming stripped 3 bases from V and 2 bases from J, with 14 bases between. This CDR3 has 15 amino acids. Germline V lookup: CDR1 SGHAT, CDR2 FQNNGV. CDR3 amino acids: CASSFRLSLPYEQYF. CDR3 DNA sequence: TGTGCCAGCAGCTTTAGGCTGTCTCTACCCTACGAGCAGTACTTC.

V is TRBV28 and J is TRBJ1-2; 8 bases line up with TRBD1. V was pared by 5 bases and J by 7 bases, with 9 bases of the junction left unmatched. Germline-derived CDR1 and CDR2 are MDHEN and SYDVKM. This CDR3 has 14 residues. The chain's CDR3 is CASSTGQASGGYTF. In DNA form, the CDR3 reads TGTGCCAGCAGTACGGGACAGGCTTCAGGTGGCTACACCTTC.

The CDR3 is CASSFGVSGTNEKLFF. The CDR3 nucleotides are TGTGCCAGCAGTTTCGGTGTCTCTGGGACTAATGAAAAACTGTTTTTT. The chain joins TRBV12-3 or TRBV12-4 to TRBJ1-4, with D hard to call. The CDR3 has 16 residues. With 3 bases removed from V and 2 bases from J, the gap between germline ends came to 13 bases.

The rearrangement joins TRBV5-1 to TRBJ1-1; 11 bases are shared with TRBD1. Germline-derived CDR1 and CDR2 are SGHRS and YFSETQ. J was trimmed by 3 bases and V by 3 bases; bases with no gene match: 7. CDR3 length: 16 amino acids. DNA of the CDR3: TGCGCCAGCAGCTGGACAGGGGGCGAGAGGGACACTGAAGCTTTCTTT. Its protein product is CASSWTGGERDTEAFF.

This clonotype has at least ten counts. The chain couples TRBV5-1 to TRBJ2-7, with D perhaps TRBD1 (6 bases). CDR1 SGHRS and CDR2 YFSETQ come from the germline V gene. V lost 4 bases and J lost 6, with 11 bases in between. The CDR3 contains 12 residues. CDR3 sequence (DNA): TGCGCCAGCAGCCCGGTGGGGGCCGAGCAGTACTTC. Protein: CASSPVGAEQYF.